This TCR beta chain was identified during a study of blood T cell dynamics during melanoma immunotherapy. Broader study findings: The study could not tell melanoma-specific clones from general immune activation.

As concerns this clone: Its matching antigen is unknown.

V was cut by 4 bases and J by 6 bases, with 13 bases left in between. From germline, CDR1 is MGHRA and CDR2 YSYEKL. This CDR3 has 14 residues. Every bulk PBMC sample received the same 350 ng of DNA. Measured with immunoSEQ multiplex PCR; TCRdb has only the in-frame clones, and not every one. The sample includes 8,500 to 10,000 clones, about 87% seen only once; the top ten take more than 25%. Stated time point: pre-treatment baseline. The TCR originated in a human donor with melanoma. The J gene is TRBJ2-1, the V gene TRBV4-1; D tentatively reads TRBD1 or TRBD2 (5 bases each). Sample: blood, taken from a patient treated with checkpoint blockade. The CDR3 DNA sequence: TGCGCCAGCAGCCTTTGGGACCCCCGCAATGAGCAGTTCTTC. Translation: CASSLWDPRNEQFF.